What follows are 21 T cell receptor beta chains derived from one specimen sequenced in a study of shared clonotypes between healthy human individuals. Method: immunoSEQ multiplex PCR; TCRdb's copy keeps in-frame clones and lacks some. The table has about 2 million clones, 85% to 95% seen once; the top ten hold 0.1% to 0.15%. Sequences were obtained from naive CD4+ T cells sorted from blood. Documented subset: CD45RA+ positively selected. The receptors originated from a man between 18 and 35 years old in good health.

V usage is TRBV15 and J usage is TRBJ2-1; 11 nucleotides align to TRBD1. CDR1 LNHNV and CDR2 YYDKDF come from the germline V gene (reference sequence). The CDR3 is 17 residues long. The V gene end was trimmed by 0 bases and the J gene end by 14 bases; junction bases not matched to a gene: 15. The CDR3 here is CATSRDPGTGGYVPEFF. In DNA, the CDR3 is TGTGCCACCAGCAGAGATCCCGGGACAGGGGGATATGTCCCCGAGTTCTTC.

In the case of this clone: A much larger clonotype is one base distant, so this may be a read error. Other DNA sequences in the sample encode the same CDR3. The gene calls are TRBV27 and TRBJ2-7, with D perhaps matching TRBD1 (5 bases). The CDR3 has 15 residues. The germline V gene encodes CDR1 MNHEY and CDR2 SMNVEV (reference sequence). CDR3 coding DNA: TGTGCCAGCAGTAAAGGCGATAGGGGCCAGGCCAGGCCAACCTTC. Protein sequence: CASSKGDRGQARPTF.

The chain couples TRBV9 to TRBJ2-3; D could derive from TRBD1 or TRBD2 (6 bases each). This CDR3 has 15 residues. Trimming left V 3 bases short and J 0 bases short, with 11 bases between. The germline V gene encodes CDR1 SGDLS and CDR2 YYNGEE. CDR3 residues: CASSAGAGSTDTQYF. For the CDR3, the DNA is TGTGCCAGCAGCGCGGGGGCCGGAAGCACAGATACGCAGTATTTT. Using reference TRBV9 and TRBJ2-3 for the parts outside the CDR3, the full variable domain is DSGVTQTPKHLITATGQRVTLRCSPRSGDLSVYWYQQSLDQGLQFLIQYYNGEERAKGNILERFSAQQFPDLHSELNLSSLELGDSALYFCASSAGAGSTDTQYFGPGTRLTVL.

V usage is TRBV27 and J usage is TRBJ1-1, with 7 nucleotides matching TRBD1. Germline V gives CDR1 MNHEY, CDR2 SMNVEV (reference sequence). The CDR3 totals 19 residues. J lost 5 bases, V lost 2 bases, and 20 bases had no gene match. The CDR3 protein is CASSLNIRTFPGGETEAFF. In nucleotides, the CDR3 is TGTGCCAGCAGTTTAAATATCAGGACCTTCCCAGGGGGAGAAACTGAAGCTTTCTTT.

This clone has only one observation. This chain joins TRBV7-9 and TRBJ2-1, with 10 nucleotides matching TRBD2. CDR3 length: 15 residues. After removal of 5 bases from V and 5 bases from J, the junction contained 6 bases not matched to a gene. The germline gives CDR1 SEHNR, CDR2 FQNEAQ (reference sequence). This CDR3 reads CASSRWLAGDNEQFF. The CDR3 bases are TGTGCCAGCAGCCGTTGGCTAGCGGGAGACAATGAGCAGTTCTTC.

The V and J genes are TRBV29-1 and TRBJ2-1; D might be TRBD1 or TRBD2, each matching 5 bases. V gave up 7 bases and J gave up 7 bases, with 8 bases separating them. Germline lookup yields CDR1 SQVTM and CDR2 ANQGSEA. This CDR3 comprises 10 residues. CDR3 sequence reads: CSAGSNEQFF. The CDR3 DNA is TGCAGCGCAGGGAGTAATGAGCAGTTCTTC.

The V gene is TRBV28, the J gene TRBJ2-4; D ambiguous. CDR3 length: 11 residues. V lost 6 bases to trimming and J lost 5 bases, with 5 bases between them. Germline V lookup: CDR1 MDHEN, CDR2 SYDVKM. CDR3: CASRVQNIQYF. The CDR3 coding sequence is TGTGCCAGCAGGGTCCAAAACATTCAGTACTTC.

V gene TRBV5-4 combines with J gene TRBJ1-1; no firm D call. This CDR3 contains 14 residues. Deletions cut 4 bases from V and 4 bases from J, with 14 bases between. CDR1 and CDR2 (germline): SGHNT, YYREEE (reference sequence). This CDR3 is CASSPTTISTEAFF. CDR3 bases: TGTGCCAGCAGCCCTACGACAATTTCCACTGAAGCTTTCTTT. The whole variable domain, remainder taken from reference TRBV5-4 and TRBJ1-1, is ETGVTQSPTHLIKTRGQQVTLRCSSQSGHNTVSWYQQALGQGPQFIFQYYREEENGRGNFPPRFSGLQFPNYSSELNVNALELDDSALYLCASSPTTISTEAFFGQGTRLTVV.

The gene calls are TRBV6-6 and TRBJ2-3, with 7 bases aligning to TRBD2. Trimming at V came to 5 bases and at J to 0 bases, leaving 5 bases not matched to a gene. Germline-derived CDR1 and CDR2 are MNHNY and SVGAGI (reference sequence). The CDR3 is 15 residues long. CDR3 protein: CASSPSGASTDTQYF. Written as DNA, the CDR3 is TGTGCCAGCAGTCCAAGCGGGGCTAGCACAGATACGCAGTATTTT.

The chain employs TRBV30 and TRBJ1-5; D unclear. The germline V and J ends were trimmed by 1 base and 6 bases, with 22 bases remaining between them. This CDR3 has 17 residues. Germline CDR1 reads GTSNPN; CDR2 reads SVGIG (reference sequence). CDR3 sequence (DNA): TGTGCCTGGAGTGACGAGAAGGGCCATGGGATCCCTCAGCCCCAGCATTTT. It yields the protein CAWSDEKGHGIPQPQHF.

For the CDR3, the DNA is TGTGCCAGCAGTTCCGGGACAGGGTGGGGCGAGCAGTACTTC. Translated, it gives CASSSGTGWGEQYF. The chain joins TRBV28 to TRBJ2-7, with TRBD1 matching 9 bases. With 4 bases clipped from V and 6 bases from J, the junction kept 7 bases outside the gene matches. Per the germline V gene, CDR1 is MDHEN and CDR2 is SYDVKM. The CDR3 totals 14 residues. Full variable domain (rest looked up from reference TRBV28 and TRBJ2-7): DVKVTQSSRYLVKRTGEKVFLECVQDMDHENMFWYRQDPGLGLRLIYFSYDVKMKEKGDIPEGYSVSREKKERFSLILESASTNQTSMYLCASSSGTGWGEQYFGPGTRLTVT.

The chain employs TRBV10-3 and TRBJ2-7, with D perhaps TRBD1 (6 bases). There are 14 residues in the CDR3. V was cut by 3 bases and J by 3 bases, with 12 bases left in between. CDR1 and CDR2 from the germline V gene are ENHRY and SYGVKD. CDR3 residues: CAISEGQGYYEQYF. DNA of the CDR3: TGTGCCATCAGTGAAGGGCAGGGGTACTACGAGCAGTACTTC.

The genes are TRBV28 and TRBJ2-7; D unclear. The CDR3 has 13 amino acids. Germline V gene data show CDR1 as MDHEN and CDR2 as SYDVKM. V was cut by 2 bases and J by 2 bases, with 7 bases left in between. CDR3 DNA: TGTGCCAGCAGTTTACGACCGACCTACGAGCAGTACTTC. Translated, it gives CASSLRPTYEQYF.

The chain's CDR3 is CASRRTSGSYEQYF. The CDR3 bases are TGTGCCAGCCGTCGGACTAGCGGCTCCTACGAGCAGTACTTC. This rearrangement joins TRBV10-3 to TRBJ2-7, with 10 nucleotides matching TRBD2. The V segment lost 10 bases and the J segment 0 bases; nucleotides outside the gene matches: 6. Germline loops: CDR1 ENHRY, CDR2 SYGVKD. This CDR3 comprises 14 residues.

CDR3 coding DNA: TGTGCCATCAATCCAGGCGACGATTACAATGAGCAGTTCTTC. Its translation: CAINPGDDYNEQFF. V is TRBV10-3 and J is TRBJ2-1; D unclear. Per the germline V gene, CDR1 is ENHRY and CDR2 is SYGVKD. Trimming removed 7 bases at V and 4 bases at J, with 14 bases between. There are 14 residues in the CDR3.

In nucleotides, the CDR3 is TGTGCCAGCATAGAGGCAGGGGATGGCTACACCTTC. Amino acids: CASIEAGDGYTF. This chain uses TRBV2 with TRBJ1-2; D may be TRBD1 (6 bases). V lost 7 bases to trimming and J lost 6 bases, with 12 bases between them. The CDR3 covers 12 residues. The germline CDR1 and CDR2 sequences are SNHLY and FYNNEI.

The CDR3 DNA sequence: TGCGCCAGCAGTCCGAAGTCTAACACTGAAGCTTTCTTT. Translated: CASSPKSNTEAFF. The J gene is TRBJ1-1, the V gene TRBV10-2; D call uncertain. CDR3 length: 13 residues. CDR1 WSHSY and CDR2 SAAADI come from the germline V gene. The ends were cut back, 5 bases at V and 2 bases at J, with 9 bases in the middle.

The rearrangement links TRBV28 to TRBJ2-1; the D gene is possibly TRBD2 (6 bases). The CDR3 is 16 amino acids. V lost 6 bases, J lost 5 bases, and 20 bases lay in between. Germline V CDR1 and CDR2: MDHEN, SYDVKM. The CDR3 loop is CASSPEGLVPHNEQFF. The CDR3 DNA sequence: TGTGCCAGCAGCCCAGAGGGACTTGTCCCTCACAATGAGCAGTTCTTC. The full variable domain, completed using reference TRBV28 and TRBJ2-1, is DVKVTQSSRYLVKRTGEKVFLECVQDMDHENMFWYRQDPGLGLRLIYFSYDVKMKEKGDIPEGYSVSREKKERFSLILESASTNQTSMYLCASSPEGLVPHNEQFFGPGTRLTVL.

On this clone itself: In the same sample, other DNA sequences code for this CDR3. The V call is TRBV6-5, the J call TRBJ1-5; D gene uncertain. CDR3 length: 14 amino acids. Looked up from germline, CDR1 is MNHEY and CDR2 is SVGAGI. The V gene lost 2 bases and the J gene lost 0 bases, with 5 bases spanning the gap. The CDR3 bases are TGTGCCAGCAGTTACGGCCATAGCAATCAGCCCCAGCATTTT. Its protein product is CASSYGHSNQPQHF.

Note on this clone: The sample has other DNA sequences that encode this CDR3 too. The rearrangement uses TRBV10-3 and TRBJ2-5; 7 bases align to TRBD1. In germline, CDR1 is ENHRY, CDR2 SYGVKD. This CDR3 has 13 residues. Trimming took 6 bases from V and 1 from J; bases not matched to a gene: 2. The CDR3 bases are TGTGCCATCAGGAGGGACAGCCAAGAGACCCAGTACTTC. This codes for CAIRRDSQETQYF.

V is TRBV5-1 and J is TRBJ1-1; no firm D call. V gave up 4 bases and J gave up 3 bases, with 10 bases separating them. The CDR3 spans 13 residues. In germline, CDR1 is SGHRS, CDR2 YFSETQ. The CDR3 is CASSPSRDTEAFF. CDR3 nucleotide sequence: TGCGCCAGCAGCCCGTCAAGAGACACTGAAGCTTTCTTT.